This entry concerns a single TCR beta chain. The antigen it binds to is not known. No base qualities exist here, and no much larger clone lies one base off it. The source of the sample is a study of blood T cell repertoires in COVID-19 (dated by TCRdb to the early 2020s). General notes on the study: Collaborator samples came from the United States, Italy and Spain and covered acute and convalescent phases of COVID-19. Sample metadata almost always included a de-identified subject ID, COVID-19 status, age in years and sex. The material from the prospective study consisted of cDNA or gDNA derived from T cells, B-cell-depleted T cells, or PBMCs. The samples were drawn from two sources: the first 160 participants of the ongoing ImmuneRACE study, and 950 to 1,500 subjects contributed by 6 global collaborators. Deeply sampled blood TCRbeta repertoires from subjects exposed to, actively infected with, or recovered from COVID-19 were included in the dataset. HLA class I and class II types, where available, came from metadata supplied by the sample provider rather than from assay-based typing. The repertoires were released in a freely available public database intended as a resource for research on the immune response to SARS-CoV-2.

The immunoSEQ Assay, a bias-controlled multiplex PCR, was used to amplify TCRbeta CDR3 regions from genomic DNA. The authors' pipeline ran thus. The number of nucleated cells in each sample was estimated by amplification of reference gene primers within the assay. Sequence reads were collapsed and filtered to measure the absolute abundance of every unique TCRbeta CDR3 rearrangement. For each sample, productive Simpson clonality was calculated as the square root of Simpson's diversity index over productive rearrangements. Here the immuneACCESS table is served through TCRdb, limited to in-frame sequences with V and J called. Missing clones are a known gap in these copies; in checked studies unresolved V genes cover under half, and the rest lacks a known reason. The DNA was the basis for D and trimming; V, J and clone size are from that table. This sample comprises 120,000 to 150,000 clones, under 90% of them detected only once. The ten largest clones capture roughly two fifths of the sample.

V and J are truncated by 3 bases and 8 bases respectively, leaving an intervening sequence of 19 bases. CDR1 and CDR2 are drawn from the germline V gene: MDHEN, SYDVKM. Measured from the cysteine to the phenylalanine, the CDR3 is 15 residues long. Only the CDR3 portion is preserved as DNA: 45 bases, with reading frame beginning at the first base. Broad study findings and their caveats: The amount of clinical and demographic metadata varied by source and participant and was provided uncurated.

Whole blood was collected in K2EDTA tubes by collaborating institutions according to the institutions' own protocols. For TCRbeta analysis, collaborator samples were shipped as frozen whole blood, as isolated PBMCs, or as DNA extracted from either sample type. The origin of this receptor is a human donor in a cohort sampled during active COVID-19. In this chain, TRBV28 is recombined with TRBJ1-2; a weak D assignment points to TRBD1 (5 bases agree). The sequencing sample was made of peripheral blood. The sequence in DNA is TGTGCCAGCAGTTTGGGGGTGGAGGGGCGCAGGGGCTACACCTTC. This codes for CASSLGVEGRRGYTF.